The clone carrying this T cell receptor beta chain has just a few counts. This sample stems from a study of PD-1 blockade in classical Hodgkin lymphoma. Measured with immunoSEQ multiplex PCR; TCRdb has only the in-frame clones, and not every one. The data contain around 13,000 clones, around 84% of them singletons. Each patient's relapse followed autologous stem cell transplantation, and brentuximab vedotin exposure varied. The length of the CDR3 is 13 residues. Trimming removed 1 base from V and 4 bases from J, with 7 bases in between. Germline CDR1 is MGHRA and CDR2 is YSYEKL. The sequencing here drew on peripheral blood mononuclear cells (PBMCs), taken at baseline. This receptor was obtained from a human donor with classical Hodgkin lymphoma. The V gene is TRBV4-1, the J gene TRBJ1-1, with no clear D. CDR3 DNA: TGCGCCAGCAGCCAAGGTGTCAGCACTGAAGCTTTCTTT. Translating it yields CASSQGVSTEAFF.